The subject of this entry is one TCR beta chain. No antigen is known for it. This record comes from a study of T cell responses to AZD1222 COVID-19 vaccine. In the study overall: The study pooled second doses at about 4 or about 12 weeks.

Study-level results: At 160-218 and 743-854, vaccine-associated CD4 TCRs were dominant, and they spanned spike.

V was shortened by 2 bases and J by 2 bases, with 7 bases between the two germline ends. Germline assignment: CDR1 SGDLS and CDR2 YYNGEE. The CDR3 totals 13 residues. The method was immunoSEQ multiplex PCR; TCRdb's version includes in-frame clones alone and lacks a portion of them. Counted here are more than 85,000 clones, nearly 90% occurring once; the ten biggest clones make up approximately 15%. The TCR was taken from an adult in good health. The V call is TRBV9, the J call TRBJ1-1; D unresolved. The material was peripheral blood, obtained on day 0 of AZD1222 vaccination. CDR3 DNA: TGTGCCAGCAGCGTCGAGACAAACACTGAAGCTTTCTTT. It yields the protein CASSVETNTEAFF.